This T cell receptor (beta chain) came from a study of shared clonotypes between healthy human individuals. Data came from immunoSEQ multiplex PCR; TCRdb stores just in-frame clones and leaves some out. The profile shows about 490,000 clones, less than 80% of them singletons. This clone came up a few times. Within Nashville, Tennessee resided all donors, each a Caucasian adult. The TCR comes from a woman aged 40 to 49 in good health. Some clones in this sample may be carry-over from other donors' samples. The material sequenced was PBMCs.

CDR3 protein: CASSLLTGAPTNEKLFF. The CDR3 DNA reads TGTGCCAGCAGTCTACTTACAGGGGCCCCAACTAATGAAAAACTGTTTTTT. The chain uses TRBV28 and TRBJ1-4; 7 bases are shared with TRBD1. Germline CDR1 and CDR2: MDHEN and SYDVKM. This CDR3 comprises 17 residues. With V trimmed by 5 bases and J by 0 bases, 9 bases remained unmatched.